This T cell receptor (beta chain) was recovered during a study of T cells in Graves' hyperthyroidism and ophthalmopathy. Worth noting for this clonotype: Its antigen is still unknown.

Trimming cost V 5 bases and J 7 bases, with 27 bases left between them. The CDR3 runs to 18 residues. Germline CDR1 and CDR2: SGHTA and FQGTGA. In patients aged 18 to 65, hyperthyroidism was newly diagnosed, with duration under 2 months. Study outcomes and limitations: Ophthalmopathy was distinguished from stable hyperthyroidism by 13 V-J signatures.

RNA transcripts were the template for amplifying TCR beta CDR3 regions. HTBI primers were the set used in a first-round RT-PCR of the TCR CDR3. A single record per CDR3 protein comes from TCRdb applying MiXCR to the multiplex PCR reads. Of 250,000 to 300,000 distinct CDR3 sequences in the sample, roughly 13% were seen once. Material: blood. The receptor was isolated from a woman in her thirties or forties with Graves' hyperthyroidism. This sequence joins TRBV7-3 and TRBJ2-1; D possibly corresponds to TRBD2 (5 bases). The chain's CDR3 is CASSTPRVGEGLGNEQFF. The CDR3 region has the DNA TGTGCCAGCAGCACCCCACGGGTAGGAGAGGGCCTTGGTAATGAGCAGTTCTTC. Using reference TRBV7-3 and TRBJ2-1 for the parts outside the CDR3, the full variable domain is GAGVSQTPSNKVTEKGKYVELRCDPISGHTALYWYRQSLGQGPEFLIYFQGTGAADDSGLPNDRFFAVRPEGSVSTLKIQRTERGDSAVYLCASSTPRVGEGLGNEQFFGPGTRLTVL.